This T cell receptor beta chain appears in the sequencing data of a study of PD-1 blockade in mismatch repair-deficient tumors. V was clipped by 2 bases and J by 4 bases; unmatched bases: 3. The CDR3 loop spans 14 amino acids. Per germline, CDR1 SGDLS and CDR2 YYNGEE. TCRdb keeps only in-frame clones here, not all; method: immunoSEQ multiplex PCR. The sample comprises about 79,000 clones, 70% to 90% of which are singletons, and over 4.5% rests with the top ten. Source: peripheral blood, taken 44 weeks after starting pembrolizumab. The chain links TRBV9 to TRBJ1-2, with 9 bases identical to TRBD1. This TCR was sampled from an adult with mismatch repair-deficient cancer. Written as DNA, the CDR3 is TGTGCCAGCAGCGTTATGGACAGGGGCTATGGCTACACCTTC. It translates to CASSVMDRGYGYTF.